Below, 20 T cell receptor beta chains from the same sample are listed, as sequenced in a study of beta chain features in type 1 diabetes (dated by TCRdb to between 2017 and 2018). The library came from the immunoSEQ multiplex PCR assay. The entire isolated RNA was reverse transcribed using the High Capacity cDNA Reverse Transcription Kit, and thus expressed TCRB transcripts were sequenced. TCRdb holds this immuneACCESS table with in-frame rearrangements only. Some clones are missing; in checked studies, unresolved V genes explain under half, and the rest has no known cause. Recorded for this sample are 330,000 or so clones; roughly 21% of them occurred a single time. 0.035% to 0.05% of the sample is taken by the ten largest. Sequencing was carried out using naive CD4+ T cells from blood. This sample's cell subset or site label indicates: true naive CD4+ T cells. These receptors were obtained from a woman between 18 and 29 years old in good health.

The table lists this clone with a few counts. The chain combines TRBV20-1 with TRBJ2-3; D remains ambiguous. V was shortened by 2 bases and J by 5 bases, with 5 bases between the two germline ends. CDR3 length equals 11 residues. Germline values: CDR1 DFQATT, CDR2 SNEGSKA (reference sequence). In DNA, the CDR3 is TGCAGTGCTAGACCTATAGATACGCAGTATTTT. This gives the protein CSARPIDTQYF.

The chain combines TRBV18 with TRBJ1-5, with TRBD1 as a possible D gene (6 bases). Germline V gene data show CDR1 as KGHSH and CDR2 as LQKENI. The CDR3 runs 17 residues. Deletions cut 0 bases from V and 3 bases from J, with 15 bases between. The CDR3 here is CASSPPGRGPFNQPQHF. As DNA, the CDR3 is TGTGCCAGCTCACCACCGGGCAGGGGCCCCTTCAATCAGCCCCAGCATTTT.

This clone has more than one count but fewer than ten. The CDR3 DNA sequence: TGTGCCAGCAGCCCAGGGGAAGGGACAGGGGGGCAGTACTTC. Residues: CASSPGEGTGGQYF. V is TRBV7-8 and J is TRBJ2-7, with 11 bases aligning to TRBD1. Germline assignment: CDR1 SGHVS and CDR2 FQNEAQ. CDR3 length: 14 residues. Losses at the gene ends were 5 bases for V and 9 bases for J; bases not matched to a gene: 9.

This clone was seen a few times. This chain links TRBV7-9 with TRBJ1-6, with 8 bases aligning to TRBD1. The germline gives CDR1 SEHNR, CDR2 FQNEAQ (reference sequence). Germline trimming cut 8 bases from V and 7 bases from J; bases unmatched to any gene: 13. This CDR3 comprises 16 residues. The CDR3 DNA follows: TGTGCCAGCGGCCTCAGCGGACAGGGCGGCAATTCACCCCTCCACTTT. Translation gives CASGLSGQGGNSPLHF.

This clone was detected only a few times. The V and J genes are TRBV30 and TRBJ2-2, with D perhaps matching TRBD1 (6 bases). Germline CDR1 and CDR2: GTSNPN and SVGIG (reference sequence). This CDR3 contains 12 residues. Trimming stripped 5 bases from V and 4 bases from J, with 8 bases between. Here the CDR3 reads CAWQGSTGELFF. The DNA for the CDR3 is TGTGCCTGGCAGGGGAGCACCGGGGAGCTGTTTTTT. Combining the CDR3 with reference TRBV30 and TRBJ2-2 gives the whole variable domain SQTIHQWPATLVQPVGSPLSLECTVEGTSNPNLYWYRQAAGRGLQLLFYSVGIGQISSEVPQNLSASRPQDRQFILSSKKLLLSDSGFYLCAWQGSTGELFFGEGSRLTVL.

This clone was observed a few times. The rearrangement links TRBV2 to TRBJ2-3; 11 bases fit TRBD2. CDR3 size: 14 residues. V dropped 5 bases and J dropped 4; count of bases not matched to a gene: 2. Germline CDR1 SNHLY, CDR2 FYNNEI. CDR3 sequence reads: CASSRLAGSDTQYF. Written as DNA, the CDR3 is TGTGCCAGCAGTCGACTAGCGGGGTCAGATACGCAGTATTTT.

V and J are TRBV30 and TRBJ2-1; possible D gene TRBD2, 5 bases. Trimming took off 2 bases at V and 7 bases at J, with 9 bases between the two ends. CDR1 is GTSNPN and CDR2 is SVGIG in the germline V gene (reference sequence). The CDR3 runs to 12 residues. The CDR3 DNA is TGTGCCTGGAGTTCGTCGGGGAATGAGCAGTTCTTC. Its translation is CAWSSSGNEQFF.

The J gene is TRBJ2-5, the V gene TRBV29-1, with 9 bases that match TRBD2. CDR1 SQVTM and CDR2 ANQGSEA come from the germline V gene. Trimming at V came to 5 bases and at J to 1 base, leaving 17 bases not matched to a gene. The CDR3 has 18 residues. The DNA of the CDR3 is TGCAGCGTTCCCCCCTGGGGAGTGTCAGCGGGAGGCCAAGAGACCCAGTACTTC. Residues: CSVPPWGVSAGGQETQYF.

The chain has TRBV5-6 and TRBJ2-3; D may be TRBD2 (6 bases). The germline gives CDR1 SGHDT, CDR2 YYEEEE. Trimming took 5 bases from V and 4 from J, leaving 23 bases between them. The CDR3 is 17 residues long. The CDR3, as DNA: TGTGCCAGCAGTTTTGGGGTGACAGCTGGAGGGGCAGATACGCAGTATTTT. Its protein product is CASSFGVTAGGADTQYF.

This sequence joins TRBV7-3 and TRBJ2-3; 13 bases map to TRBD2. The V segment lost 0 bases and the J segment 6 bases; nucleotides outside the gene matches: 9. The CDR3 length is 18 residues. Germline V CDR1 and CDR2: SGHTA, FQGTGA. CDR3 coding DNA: TGTGCCAGCAGCTTAACGCGTGTACTAGCGGGGGGGTCGGATACGCAGTATTTT. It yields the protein CASSLTRVLAGGSDTQYF.

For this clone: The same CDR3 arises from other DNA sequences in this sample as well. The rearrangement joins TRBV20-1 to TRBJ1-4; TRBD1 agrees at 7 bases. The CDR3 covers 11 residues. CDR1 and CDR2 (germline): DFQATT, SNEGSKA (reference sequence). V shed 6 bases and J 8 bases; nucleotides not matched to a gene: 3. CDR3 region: CSASDREKLFF. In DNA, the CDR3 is TGCAGTGCGTCGGACAGGGAAAAACTGTTTTTT.

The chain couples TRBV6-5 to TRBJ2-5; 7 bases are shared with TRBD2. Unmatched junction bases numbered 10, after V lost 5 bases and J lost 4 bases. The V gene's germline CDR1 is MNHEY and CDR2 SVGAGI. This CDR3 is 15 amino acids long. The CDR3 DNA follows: TGTGCCAGCAGTCACGAGGGTGCGGGGGTAGAGACCCAGTACTTC. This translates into CASSHEGAGVETQYF.

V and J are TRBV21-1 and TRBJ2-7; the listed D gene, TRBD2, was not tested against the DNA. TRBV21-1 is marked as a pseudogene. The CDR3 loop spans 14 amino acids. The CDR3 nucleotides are TGTGCCAGCAACCTAGCGGGTGTCACCTACGAGCAGTACTTC. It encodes CASNLAGVTYEQYF.

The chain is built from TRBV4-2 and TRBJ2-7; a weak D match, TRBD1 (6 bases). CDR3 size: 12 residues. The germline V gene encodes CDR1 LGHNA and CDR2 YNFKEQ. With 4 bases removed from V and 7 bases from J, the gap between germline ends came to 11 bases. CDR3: CASSLIRGEQYF. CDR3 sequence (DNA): TGTGCCAGCAGCCTAATCAGGGGTGAGCAGTACTTC.

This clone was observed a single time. CDR3 sequence: CASSPYHDGDYGYTF. DNA of the CDR3: TGTGCCAGCAGCCCCTACCACGACGGAGACTATGGCTACACCTTC. The J gene is TRBJ1-2, the V gene TRBV4-2; no reliable D call. Germline values: CDR1 LGHNA, CDR2 YNFKEQ. The CDR3 consists of 15 residues. With 4 bases removed from V and 3 bases from J, the gap between germline ends came to 15 bases.

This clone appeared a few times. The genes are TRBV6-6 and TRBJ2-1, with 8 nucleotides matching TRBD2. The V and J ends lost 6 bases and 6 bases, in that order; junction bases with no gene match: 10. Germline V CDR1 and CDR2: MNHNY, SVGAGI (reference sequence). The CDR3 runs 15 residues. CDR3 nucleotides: TGTGCCAGCAGGGGCGGAGCGGGAGAGGTCAATGAGCAGTTCTTC. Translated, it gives CASRGGAGEVNEQFF.

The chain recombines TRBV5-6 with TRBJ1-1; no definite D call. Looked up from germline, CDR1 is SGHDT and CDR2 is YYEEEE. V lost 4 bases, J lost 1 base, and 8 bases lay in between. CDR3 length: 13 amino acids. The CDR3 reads CASSPRSNTEAFF. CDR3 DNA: TGTGCCAGCAGCCCACGGTCGAACACTGAAGCTTTCTTT.

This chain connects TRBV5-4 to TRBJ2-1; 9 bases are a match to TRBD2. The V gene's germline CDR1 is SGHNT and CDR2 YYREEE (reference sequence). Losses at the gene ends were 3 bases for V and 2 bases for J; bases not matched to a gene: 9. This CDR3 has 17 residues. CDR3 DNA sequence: TGTGCCAGCAGCTCTTCTCCGCTAGCGGGGACCTACAATGAGCAGTTCTTC. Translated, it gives CASSSSPLAGTYNEQFF.

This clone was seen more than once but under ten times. The CDR3 DNA reads as TGTGCCAGCAGTGAACCGGGACAGGCGGCCGATGAGCAGTTCTTC. Amino acid sequence: CASSEPGQAADEQFF. The rearrangement joins TRBV6-1 to TRBJ2-1, with 8 bases matching TRBD1. This CDR3 is built from 15 residues. V shed 2 bases and J 8 bases; nucleotides not matched to a gene: 8. Germline CDR1 is MNHNS and CDR2 is SASEGT.

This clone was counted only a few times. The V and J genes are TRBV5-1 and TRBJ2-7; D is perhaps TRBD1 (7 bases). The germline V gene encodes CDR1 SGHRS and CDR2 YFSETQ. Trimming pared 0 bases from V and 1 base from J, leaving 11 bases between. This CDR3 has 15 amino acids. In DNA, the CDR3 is TGCGCCAGCAGCTTGGGCGGGACAGTTTCCTACGAGCAGTACTTC. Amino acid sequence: CASSLGGTVSYEQYF.